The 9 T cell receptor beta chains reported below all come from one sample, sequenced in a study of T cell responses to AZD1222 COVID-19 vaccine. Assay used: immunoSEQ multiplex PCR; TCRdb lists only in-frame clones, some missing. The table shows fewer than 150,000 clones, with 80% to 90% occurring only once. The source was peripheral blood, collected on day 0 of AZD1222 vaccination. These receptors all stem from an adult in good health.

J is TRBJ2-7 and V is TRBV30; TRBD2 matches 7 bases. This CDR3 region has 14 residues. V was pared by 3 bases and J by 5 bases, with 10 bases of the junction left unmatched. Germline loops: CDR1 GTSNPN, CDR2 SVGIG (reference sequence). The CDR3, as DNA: TGTGCCTGGAGGAGGCGCGGGGGAGAACACGAGCAGTACTTC. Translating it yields CAWRRRGGEHEQYF. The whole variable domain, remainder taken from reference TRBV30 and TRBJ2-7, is SQTIHQWPATLVQPVGSPLSLECTVEGTSNPNLYWYRQAAGRGLQLLFYSVGIGQISSEVPQNLSASRPQDRQFILSSKKLLLSDSGFYLCAWRRRGGEHEQYFGPGTRLTVT.

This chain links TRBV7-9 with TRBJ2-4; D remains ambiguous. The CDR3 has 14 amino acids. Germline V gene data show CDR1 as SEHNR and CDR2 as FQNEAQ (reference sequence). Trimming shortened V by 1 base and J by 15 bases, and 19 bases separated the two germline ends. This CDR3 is CASSLDGLEVRWYF. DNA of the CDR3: TGTGCCAGCAGCTTAGACGGGCTCGAGGTTAGATGGTACTTC.

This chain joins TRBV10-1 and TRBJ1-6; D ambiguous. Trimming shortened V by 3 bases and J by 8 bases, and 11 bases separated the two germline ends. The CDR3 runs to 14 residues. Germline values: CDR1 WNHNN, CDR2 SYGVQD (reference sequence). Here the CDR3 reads CASSETPNDSPLHF. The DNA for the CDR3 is TGCGCCAGCAGTGAAACCCCTAATGATTCACCCCTCCACTTT.

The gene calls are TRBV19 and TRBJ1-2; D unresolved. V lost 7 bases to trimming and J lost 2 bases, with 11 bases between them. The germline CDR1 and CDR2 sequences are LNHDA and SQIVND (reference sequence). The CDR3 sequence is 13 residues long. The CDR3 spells CASTFGRNYGYTF. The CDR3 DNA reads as TGTGCCAGTACGTTCGGTCGGAACTATGGCTACACCTTC.

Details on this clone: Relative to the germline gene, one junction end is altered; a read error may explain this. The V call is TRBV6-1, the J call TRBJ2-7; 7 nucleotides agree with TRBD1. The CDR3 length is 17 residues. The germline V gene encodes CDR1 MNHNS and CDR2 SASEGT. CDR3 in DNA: TGTGCCAGCACTGAACGGACGTCAGGGGGATTAACCTACGAGCAGTACTTC. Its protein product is CASTERTSGGLTYEQYF.

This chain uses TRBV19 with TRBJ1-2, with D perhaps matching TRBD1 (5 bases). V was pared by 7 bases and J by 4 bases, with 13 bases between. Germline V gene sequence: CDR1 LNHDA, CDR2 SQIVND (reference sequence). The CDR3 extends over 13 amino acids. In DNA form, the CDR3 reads TGTGCCAGTACTGGGGCTTCTCCCTATGGCTACACCTTC. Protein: CASTGASPYGYTF.

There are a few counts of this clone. CDR3 amino acids: CASSGKNSGGPSYNEQFF. The DNA for the CDR3 is TGTGCCAGCAGCGGGAAGAATAGCGGGGGGCCTTCCTACAATGAGCAGTTCTTC. V usage is TRBV9 and J usage is TRBJ2-1, with 10 bases matching TRBD2. With 3 bases clipped from V and 1 base from J, the junction kept 10 bases outside the gene matches. Germline CDR1 reads SGDLS; CDR2 reads YYNGEE. There are 18 residues in the CDR3.

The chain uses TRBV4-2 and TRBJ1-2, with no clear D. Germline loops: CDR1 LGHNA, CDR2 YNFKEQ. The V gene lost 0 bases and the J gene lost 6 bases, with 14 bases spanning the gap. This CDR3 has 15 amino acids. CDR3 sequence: CASSQDSGRTDGYTF. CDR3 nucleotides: TGTGCCAGCAGCCAAGACTCTGGGAGAACCGATGGCTACACCTTC.

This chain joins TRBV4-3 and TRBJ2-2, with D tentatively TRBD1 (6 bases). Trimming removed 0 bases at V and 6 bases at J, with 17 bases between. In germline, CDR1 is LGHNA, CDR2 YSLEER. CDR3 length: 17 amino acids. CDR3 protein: CASSQDRQQGVSGELFF. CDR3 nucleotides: TGCGCCAGCAGCCAAGATAGGCAACAGGGTGTATCCGGGGAGCTGTTTTTT.